This TCR beta chain derives from a study of identical twins. Findings of the study overall: Invariant MAIT and iNKT cells could partly confound zero-insertion analyses. Memory repertoires lacked the insertion deficit that abundant cord blood beta clonotypes showed.

With template switching, a universal primer site was added, and the cDNA carried unique molecular identifiers. One entry per CDR3 protein results from TCRdb running MiXCR on the 5' RACE reads. Of roughly 1.6 million distinct CDR3 sequences listed, around 29% are singletons. Healthy Caucasians supplied all donations. Germline lookup yields CDR1 SQVTM and CDR2 ANQGSEA. Between the trimmed V and J ends, which lost 7 bases and 2 bases, there was a span of 16 bases. CDR3 length: 14 residues. This clonotype was recorded many times. Antigen: not known. The specimen sequenced was cord blood. The V and J genes are TRBV29-1 and TRBJ2-3; D gene uncertain. The TCR comes from a newborn girl in good health. The DNA for the CDR3 is TGCAGCGCCCGGGCCAGAGACCACACAGATACGCAGTATTTT. Translation gives CSARARDHTDTQYF.